Sequencing of this TCR beta chain was carried out in a study of blood T cell repertoires in COVID-19. Study-wide context: The study drew acute and convalescent COVID-19 samples from the United States, Italy and Spain. Sample material is recorded as cDNA or gDNA derived from T cells, B-cell-depleted T cells, or PBMCs.

Germline CDR1 MGHRA, CDR2 YSYEKL. V was pared by 1 base and J by 5 bases, with 21 bases between. The CDR3 contains 17 residues. How the authors handled the data: Amplifying reference gene primers gave estimates of nucleated cell counts. Measured with immunoSEQ multiplex PCR; TCRdb has only the in-frame clones, and not every one. V, J and clone size are taken as reported in that table, and D and trimming were inferred from the DNA itself. The sample consists of more than 110,000 clones, over 75% of them appearing once. The sequencing sample was made of peripheral blood. The sequence was obtained from a man aged 45 to 65 with acute or convalescent COVID-19. The V and J genes are TRBV4-1 and TRBJ2-7, with D maybe TRBD2 (6 bases). Here the CDR3 DNA reads TGCGCCAGCAGCCAAGTCCGGCCGGGACTGGGGTACCACGAGCAGTACTTC. Translated: CASSQVRPGLGYHEQYF.